This T cell receptor (beta chain) is drawn from a study of T cell responses to AZD1222 COVID-19 vaccine. This CDR3 comprises 12 residues. The V gene lost 11 bases and the J gene lost 6 bases, with 14 bases spanning the gap. The data were produced by immunoSEQ multiplex PCR, yet TCRdb's version contains in-frame clones alone and is incomplete. The table has 120,000 or so clones, roughly 89% seen once. The rearrangement links TRBV12-3 or TRBV12-4 to TRBJ1-5, with D unresolved. This receptor was obtained from an adult in good health. This material consisted of peripheral blood, taken on day 0 of AZD1222 vaccination. CDR3 amino acids: CASRVGSQPQHF. For the CDR3, the DNA is TGTGCCTCCCGGGTGGGCAGTCAGCCCCAGCATTTT.